The rows below give T cell receptor beta chains drawn from one sample of a study of CD8 T cells in ankylosing spondylitis. Each CDR3 protein gets one entry after TCRdb re-called the 5' RACE reads with MiXCR. This table has under 150,000 distinct CDR3 sequences, 17% appearing once. The sequencing input was blood, either unsorted or a sorted T cell fraction (not recorded which). The source of these receptors is a male donor with ankylosing spondylitis. Both conserved end residues are part of each CDR3. The order of the fields is CDR3 protein, V gene, clone size, J gene. Only some rows state a clone size, as once, few, many or a class for expanded clones.

cdr3_aa: CASSRLAGGPVAADTQYF; v_call: TRBV7-7; clone_size: many; j_call: TRBJ2-3
cdr3_aa: CASRAGSSSYNEQFF; v_call: TRBV12-3/TRBV12-4; clone_size: NA; j_call: TRBJ2-1
cdr3_aa: CASSLQLAEQYF; v_call: TRBV7-9; clone_size: few; j_call: TRBJ2-7
cdr3_aa: CSPLVGTENTEAFF; v_call: TRBV20-1; clone_size: many; j_call: TRBJ1-1
cdr3_aa: CASRMIGTESYNEQFF; v_call: TRBV5-1; clone_size: NA; j_call: TRBJ2-1
cdr3_aa: CASSVSGQETQYF; v_call: TRBV9; clone_size: NA; j_call: TRBJ2-5
cdr3_aa: CASSSQVHEQFF; v_call: TRBV4-1; clone_size: many; j_call: TRBJ2-1
cdr3_aa: CASTTMSGYEQYF; v_call: TRBV12-3/TRBV12-4; clone_size: few; j_call: TRBJ2-7
cdr3_aa: CASRLGLAVQSGAGELFF; v_call: TRBV7-6; clone_size: few; j_call: TRBJ2-2
cdr3_aa: CASSLRTNTYEQYF; v_call: TRBV28; clone_size: few; j_call: TRBJ2-7
cdr3_aa: CAWSTASYNEQFF; v_call: TRBV30; clone_size: few; j_call: TRBJ2-1
cdr3_aa: CASSDKNTGELFF; v_call: TRBV6-4; clone_size: NA; j_call: TRBJ2-2
cdr3_aa: CATSDLPLGNEQFF; v_call: TRBV24-1; clone_size: once; j_call: TRBJ2-1
cdr3_aa: CASTPGGDDEKLFF; v_call: TRBV28; clone_size: NA; j_call: TRBJ1-4
cdr3_aa: CSARGGGQNTDTQYF; v_call: TRBV20-1; clone_size: NA; j_call: TRBJ2-3
cdr3_aa: CASSQILIQGDNSPLHF; v_call: TRBV4-1; clone_size: NA; j_call: TRBJ1-6
cdr3_aa: CATGTGYTGELFF; v_call: TRBV24-1; clone_size: NA; j_call: TRBJ2-2
cdr3_aa: CASSDRWNSGSNEQFF; v_call: TRBV5-1; clone_size: NA; j_call: TRBJ2-1
cdr3_aa: CASSPLVAKNIQYF; v_call: TRBV28; clone_size: few; j_call: TRBJ2-4
cdr3_aa: CASSPTRTGPYEQYF; v_call: TRBV7-9; clone_size: NA; j_call: TRBJ2-7
cdr3_aa: CSVEDSRPRGGPEQYF; v_call: TRBV29-1; clone_size: many; j_call: TRBJ2-7
cdr3_aa: CASSGGQGQETQYF; v_call: TRBV9; clone_size: NA; j_call: TRBJ2-5
cdr3_aa: CASSYPREGGNYEQYF; v_call: TRBV28; clone_size: few; j_call: TRBJ2-7
cdr3_aa: CASSGGQGTGELFF; v_call: TRBV28; clone_size: NA; j_call: TRBJ2-2
cdr3_aa: CASSAGGVPLYEQYF; v_call: TRBV9; clone_size: NA; j_call: TRBJ2-7
cdr3_aa: CASSGRDYQVGQFF; v_call: TRBV7-9; clone_size: few; j_call: TRBJ2-1
cdr3_aa: CASSLSDSSFYGYTF; v_call: TRBV7-9; clone_size: NA; j_call: TRBJ1-2
cdr3_aa: CASSLDRVNEQFF; v_call: TRBV5-1; clone_size: few; j_call: TRBJ2-1
cdr3_aa: CSVEGPSGSPTPETQYF; v_call: TRBV29-1; clone_size: few; j_call: TRBJ2-5
cdr3_aa: CASSIPGPNQPQHF; v_call: TRBV7-9; clone_size: NA; j_call: TRBJ1-5
cdr3_aa: CASSWGNTIYF; v_call: TRBV5-4; clone_size: NA; j_call: TRBJ1-3
cdr3_aa: CASSLTGLAKNIQYF; v_call: TRBV7-9; clone_size: NA; j_call: TRBJ2-4
cdr3_aa: CASSHRISSYNEQFF; v_call: TRBV4-1; clone_size: few; j_call: TRBJ2-1
cdr3_aa: CASSKQGVEQYF; v_call: TRBV7-9; clone_size: NA; j_call: TRBJ2-7
cdr3_aa: CASSLAMDPRSTGELFF; v_call: TRBV7-6; clone_size: NA; j_call: TRBJ2-2
cdr3_aa: CASSFWAGASSYEQYF; v_call: TRBV11-2; clone_size: once; j_call: TRBJ2-7
cdr3_aa: CASPPYRGAYEQYF; v_call: TRBV2; clone_size: few; j_call: TRBJ2-7
cdr3_aa: CASSIGQNTGELFF; v_call: TRBV19; clone_size: NA; j_call: TRBJ2-2
cdr3_aa: CASSQGVGTEAFF; v_call: TRBV7-6; clone_size: few; j_call: TRBJ1-1
cdr3_aa: CASSLALRLAGTNEQFF; v_call: TRBV5-1; clone_size: NA; j_call: TRBJ2-1
cdr3_aa: CASSVSGSVGDTQYF; v_call: TRBV9; clone_size: few; j_call: TRBJ2-3
cdr3_aa: CSVERGGSYEQYF; v_call: TRBV29-1; clone_size: many; j_call: TRBJ2-7
cdr3_aa: CASSLGLLAGAYNEQFF; v_call: TRBV11-2; clone_size: NA; j_call: TRBJ2-1
cdr3_aa: CASSPKPGIVYEQYF; v_call: TRBV6-1; clone_size: NA; j_call: TRBJ2-7
cdr3_aa: CASSLGEANTEAFF; v_call: TRBV11-2; clone_size: few; j_call: TRBJ1-1
cdr3_aa: CASSKVQGYEQYF; v_call: TRBV21-1; clone_size: many; j_call: TRBJ2-7
cdr3_aa: CASSWLEAGVADEQYF; v_call: TRBV7-9; clone_size: NA; j_call: TRBJ2-7
cdr3_aa: CAISERGGETQYF; v_call: TRBV10-3; clone_size: few; j_call: TRBJ2-5
cdr3_aa: CASTSRGANTEAFF; v_call: TRBV5-5; clone_size: NA; j_call: TRBJ1-1
cdr3_aa: CASSEGTSLADTQYF; v_call: TRBV9; clone_size: few; j_call: TRBJ2-3